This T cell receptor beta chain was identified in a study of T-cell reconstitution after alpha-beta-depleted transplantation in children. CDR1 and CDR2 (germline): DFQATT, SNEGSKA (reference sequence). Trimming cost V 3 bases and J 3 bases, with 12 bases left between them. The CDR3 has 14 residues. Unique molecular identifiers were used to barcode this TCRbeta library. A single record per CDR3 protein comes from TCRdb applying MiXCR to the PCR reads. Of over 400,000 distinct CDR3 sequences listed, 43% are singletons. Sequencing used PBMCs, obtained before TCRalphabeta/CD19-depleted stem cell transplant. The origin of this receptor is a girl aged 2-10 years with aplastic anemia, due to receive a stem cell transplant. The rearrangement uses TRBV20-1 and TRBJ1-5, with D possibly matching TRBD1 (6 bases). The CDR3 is CSARRPGVNQPQHF. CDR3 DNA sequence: TGCAGTGCTAGGCGACCAGGGGTCAATCAGCCCCAGCATTTT.